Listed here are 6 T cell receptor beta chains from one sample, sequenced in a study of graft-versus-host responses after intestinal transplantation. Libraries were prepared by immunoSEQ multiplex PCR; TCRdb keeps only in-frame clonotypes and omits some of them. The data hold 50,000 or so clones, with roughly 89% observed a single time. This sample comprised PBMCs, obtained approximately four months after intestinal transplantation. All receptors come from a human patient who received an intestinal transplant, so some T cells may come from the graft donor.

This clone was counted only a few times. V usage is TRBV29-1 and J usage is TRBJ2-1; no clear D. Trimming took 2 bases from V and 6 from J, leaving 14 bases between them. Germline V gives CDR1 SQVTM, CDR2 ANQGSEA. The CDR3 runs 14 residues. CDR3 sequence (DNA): TGCAGCGTTGAAAGGTGGGGTACTTTCAATGAGCAGTTCTTC. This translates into CSVERWGTFNEQFF.

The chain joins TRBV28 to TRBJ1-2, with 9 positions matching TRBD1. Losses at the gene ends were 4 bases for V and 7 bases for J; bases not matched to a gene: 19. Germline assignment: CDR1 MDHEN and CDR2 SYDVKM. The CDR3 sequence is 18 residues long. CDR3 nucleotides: TGTGCCAGCAGTTCCTACACCCCCGGACAGGGGAAGAAGGGTGGCTACACCTTC. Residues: CASSSYTPGQGKKGGYTF.

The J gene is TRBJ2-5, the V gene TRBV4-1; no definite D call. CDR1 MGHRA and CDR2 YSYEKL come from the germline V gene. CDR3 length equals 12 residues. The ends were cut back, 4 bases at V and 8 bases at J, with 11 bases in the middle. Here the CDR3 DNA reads TGCGCCAGCAGCCGCGTGTTTGGAACCCAGTACTTC. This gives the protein CASSRVFGTQYF.

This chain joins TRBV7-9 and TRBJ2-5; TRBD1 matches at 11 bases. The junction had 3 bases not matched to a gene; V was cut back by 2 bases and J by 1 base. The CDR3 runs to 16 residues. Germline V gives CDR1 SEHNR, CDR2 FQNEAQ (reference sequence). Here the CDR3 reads CASSLWTGGVQETQYF. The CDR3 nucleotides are TGTGCCAGCAGCTTATGGACAGGGGGCGTCCAAGAGACCCAGTACTTC.

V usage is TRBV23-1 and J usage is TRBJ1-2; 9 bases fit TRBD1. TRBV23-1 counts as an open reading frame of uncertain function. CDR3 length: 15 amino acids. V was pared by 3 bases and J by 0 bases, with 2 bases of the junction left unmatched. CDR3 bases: TGCGCCAGCAGTCAGTGGGACAGGGCTAACTATGGCTACACCTTC. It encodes CASSQWDRANYGYTF.

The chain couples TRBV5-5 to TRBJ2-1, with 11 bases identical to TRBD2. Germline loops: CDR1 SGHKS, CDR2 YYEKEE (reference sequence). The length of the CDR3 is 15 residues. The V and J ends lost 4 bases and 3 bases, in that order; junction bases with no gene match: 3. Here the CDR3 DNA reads TGTGCCAGCAGCCGACTAGCGGGGAGCTACAATGAGCAGTTCTTC. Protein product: CASSRLAGSYNEQFF.